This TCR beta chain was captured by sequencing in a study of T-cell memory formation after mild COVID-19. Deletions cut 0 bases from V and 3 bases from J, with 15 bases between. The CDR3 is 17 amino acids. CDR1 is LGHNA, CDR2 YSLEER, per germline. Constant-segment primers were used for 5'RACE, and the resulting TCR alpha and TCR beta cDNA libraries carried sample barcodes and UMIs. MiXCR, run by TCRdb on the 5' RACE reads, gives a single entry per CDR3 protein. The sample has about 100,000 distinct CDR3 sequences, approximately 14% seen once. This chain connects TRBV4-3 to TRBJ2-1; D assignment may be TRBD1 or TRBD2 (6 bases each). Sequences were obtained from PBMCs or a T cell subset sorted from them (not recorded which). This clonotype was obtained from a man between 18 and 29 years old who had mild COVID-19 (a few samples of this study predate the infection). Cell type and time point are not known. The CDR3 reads CASSQEVPGEVYNEQFF. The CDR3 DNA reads TGCGCCAGCAGCCAAGAGGTTCCAGGGGAGGTCTACAATGAGCAGTTCTTC.